Listed below are T cell receptor beta chains from one sample, sequenced in a study of beta chain features in type 1 diabetes. This table comes from immunoSEQ multiplex PCR, and its TCRdb copy is limited to in-frame clones, with some not included. The sample yields 200,000 to 250,000 clones, 7.5% to 10% seen once. Material for sequencing was naive CD4+ T cells from blood. The receptors originated from a woman between 18 and 29 years old in good health. The CDR3 runs from the conserved cysteine through the conserved F or W. D genes are given only for firm matches. For some rows the clone size is stated as once, few or many, or as a class when expanded; others skip it.

j_call clone_size d_call v_call cdr3_aa cdr3_nt
TRBJ2-5 few TRBD1 TRBV5-1 CASSLAGTGGETQYF TGCGCCAGCAGCTTGGCCGGGACAGGGGGCGAGACCCAGTACTTC
TRBJ2-7 NA NA TRBV9 CASSREMSGTLFYEQYF TGTGCCAGCAGCAGAGAAATGTCCGGGACACTCTTCTACGAGCAGTACTTC
TRBJ2-7 few TRBD2 TRBV18 CASSPAGGHYEQYF TGTGCCAGCTCACCGGCGGGAGGGCACTACGAGCAGTACTTC
TRBJ2-1 NA NA TRBV5-1 CASSLGLNNEQFF TGCGCCAGCAGCTTGGGACTTAACAATGAGCAGTTCTTC
TRBJ2-5 many NA TRBV2 CASSAQGETQYF TGTGCCAGCAGTGCCCAGGGGGAGACCCAGTACTTC
TRBJ1-2 NA TRBD1 TRBV5-4 CASSRDSYGYTF TGTGCCAGCAGCAGGGACAGCTATGGCTACACCTTC
TRBJ2-2 many TRBD1 TRBV30 CAWNRGPANTGELFF TGTGCCTGGAACAGGGGGCCCGCGAACACCGGGGAGCTGTTTTTT
TRBJ2-7 once TRBD2 TRBV6-5 CASNPREGLLYEQYF TGTGCCAGCAACCCGCGGGAGGGCCTCTTATACGAGCAGTACTTC
TRBJ1-2 few NA TRBV11-1 CASSRIQGTGYTF TGTGCCAGCAGCCGCATACAGGGAACTGGCTACACCTTC
TRBJ1-5 few TRBD1 TRBV19 CASAPDPGQDRQPQHF TGTGCCAGTGCCCCAGACCCCGGACAGGATCGACAGCCCCAGCATTTT
TRBJ1-5 few NA TRBV19 CASSNRGNQPQHF TGTGCCAGTAGTAACAGGGGCAATCAGCCCCAGCATTTT
TRBJ1-1 few TRBD1 TRBV7-6 CASSLGDRIMNTEAFF TGTGCCAGCAGCTTAGGGGACAGGATAATGAACACTGAAGCTTTCTTT
TRBJ2-7 NA NA TRBV5-1 CASSFSGDSYEQYF TGCGCCAGCAGCTTTTCGGGGGATTCCTACGAGCAGTACTTC
TRBJ1-1 NA TRBD1 TRBV2 CASMPGQGQYEAFF TGTGCCAGCATGCCGGGACAGGGACAATATGAAGCTTTCTTT
TRBJ1-1 NA NA TRBV5-6 CASSLIYGRDAEAFF TGTGCCAGCAGCTTGATCTACGGGAGAGACGCTGAAGCTTTCTTT
TRBJ2-1 NA TRBD2 TRBV7-3 CASSALAGASYNEQFF TGTGCCAGCAGCGCACTAGCGGGGGCCTCCTACAATGAGCAGTTCTTC
TRBJ2-1 NA TRBD2 TRBV5-4 CASSRGLAGVGNEQFF TGTGCCAGCAGCCGAGGACTAGCGGGAGTCGGCAATGAGCAGTTCTTC
TRBJ2-3 NA NA TRBV9 CASSLWEGADTQYF TGTGCCAGCAGTCTTTGGGAGGGGGCAGATACGCAGTATTTT
TRBJ2-3 few NA TRBV9 CASSIGHASTDTQYF TGTGCCAGCAGCATCGGACACGCAAGCACAGATACGCAGTATTTT
TRBJ1-2 NA TRBD1 TRBV6-1 CASSEGTGNYGYTF TGTGCCAGCAGTGAAGGGACAGGGAACTATGGCTACACCTTC
TRBJ2-7 few NA TRBV11-2 CASSGGVKSQYF TGTGCCAGCAGCGGAGGGGTAAAGTCGCAGTACTTC
TRBJ2-1 NA NA TRBV5-1 CASSLEGTINNEQFF TGCGCCAGCAGCTTGGAGGGGACAATAAACAATGAGCAGTTCTTC
TRBJ2-5 NA TRBD1 TRBV5-1 CASSPGTGGISVETQYF TGCGCCAGCAGCCCGGGGACAGGGGGCATATCGGTGGAGACCCAGTACTTC
TRBJ2-1 NA NA TRBV5-1 CASSLDLRDFQYNEQFF TGCGCCAGCAGCTTGGACCTCCGGGACTTTCAATACAATGAGCAGTTCTTC
TRBJ2-2 NA NA TRBV9 CASSVSRVGTGELFF TGTGCCAGCAGCGTTAGCAGGGTGGGCACCGGGGAGCTGTTTTTT
TRBJ1-5 NA NA TRBV18 CASSPGLYNQPQHF TGTGCCAGCTCACCAGGGCTCTACAATCAGCCCCAGCATTTT
TRBJ1-2 NA NA TRBV7-2 CASSLGARGGSNYGYTF TGTGCCAGCAGCTTAGGGGCCAGGGGAGGGTCTAACTATGGCTACACCTTC
TRBJ2-7 NA TRBD1 TRBV19 CASSADRDRASYEQYF TGTGCCAGTAGTGCAGACCGGGACAGGGCCTCCTACGAGCAGTACTTC
TRBJ2-7 NA NA TRBV9 CASSVAITGPYYEQYF TGTGCCAGCAGCGTAGCTATAACAGGACCCTACTACGAGCAGTACTTC
TRBJ2-5 NA TRBD1 TRBV6-5 CASSYDRGRETQYF TGTGCCAGCAGTTACGACAGGGGGCGGGAGACCCAGTACTTC
TRBJ2-2 few NA TRBV25-1 CASSSYQGNGELFF TGTGCCAGCAGTTCCTATCAGGGGAACGGGGAGCTGTTTTTT
TRBJ2-5 few NA TRBV12-5 CASGPGHQYQETQYF TGTGCTAGTGGCCCGGGACACCAGTACCAAGAGACCCAGTACTTC
TRBJ1-2 NA NA TRBV4-1 CASSQERQPYGYTF TGCGCCAGCAGCCAAGAGCGACAGCCCTATGGCTACACCTTC
TRBJ2-7 few TRBD1 TRBV6-1 CASGTEYYEQYF TGTGCCAGCGGGACAGAATACTACGAGCAGTACTTC
TRBJ1-1 few NA TRBV18 CASSPLGGSSEAFF TGTGCCAGCTCACCACTTGGAGGAAGCTCTGAAGCTTTCTTT
TRBJ2-2 NA NA TRBV5-1 CASSLAQATGELFF TGCGCCAGCAGCTTGGCCCAGGCCACCGGGGAGCTGTTTTTT
TRBJ1-5 few TRBD1 TRBV19 CASSAGQGERQPQHF TGTGCCAGTAGTGCGGGACAGGGAGAGAGACAGCCCCAGCATTTT
TRBJ1-3 NA NA TRBV30 CAWSAPGNTIYF TGTGCCTGGAGTGCTCCCGGAAACACCATATATTTT
TRBJ1-5 once NA TRBV7-8 CASSVGSQPSNQPQHF TGTGCCAGCAGCGTGGGCAGCCAGCCTAGCAATCAGCCCCAGCATTTT
TRBJ1-2 NA TRBD1 TRBV19 CASTTTGDGYGYTF TGTGCCAGTACCACGACAGGGGATGGCTATGGCTACACCTTC
TRBJ2-1 few TRBD2 TRBV7-9 CASSRSSGGAVIGYNEQFF TGTGCCAGCAGCCGTTCTAGCGGGGGGGCAGTAATCGGGTACAATGAGCAGTTCTTC
TRBJ1-3 NA TRBD1 TRBV9 CASSVGQGENTIYF TGTGCCAGCAGCGTAGGACAGGGCGAAAACACCATATATTTT
TRBJ2-1 few TRBD1 TRBV19 CASRPYVAGGNEQFF TGTGCCAGTAGACCATACGTGGCAGGGGGAAATGAGCAGTTCTTC
TRBJ2-3 NA TRBD2 TRBV9 CASSRLAGGLEDTQYF TGTGCCAGCAGCCGATTAGCGGGAGGGCTGGAAGATACGCAGTATTTT
TRBJ2-7 NA TRBD1 TRBV5-5 CASSDRGLLYEQYF TGTGCCAGCAGTGACAGGGGTCTTCTCTACGAGCAGTACTTC
TRBJ2-3 few NA TRBV25-1 CASSESGAYTDTQYF TGTGCCAGCAGTGAAAGCGGCGCTTACACAGATACGCAGTATTTT
TRBJ2-4 NA NA TRBV5-4 CASSLRGTENIQYF TGTGCCAGCAGCTTGCGGGGGACAGAGAACATTCAGTACTTC
TRBJ2-7 few TRBD2 TRBV5-4 CASSLRAGATYEQYF TGTGCCAGCAGCTTGCGAGCGGGGGCGACCTACGAGCAGTACTTC
TRBJ2-7 many NA TRBV7-2 CASSLVSGEQYF TGTGCCAGCAGCTTAGTGTCGGGTGAGCAGTACTTC
TRBJ2-5 few NA TRBV10-3 CAISESGSQETQYF TGTGCCATCAGTGAGTCGGGCAGCCAAGAGACCCAGTACTTC
TRBJ2-1 few NA TRBV15 CATSRGGTWDADHNEQFF TGTGCCACCAGCAGAGGTGGGACTTGGGACGCTGATCACAATGAGCAGTTCTTC
TRBJ2-3 NA TRBD2 TRBV5-1 CASSLGTSGPTTDTQYF TGCGCCAGCAGTTTAGGGACTAGCGGACCCACCACAGATACGCAGTATTTT
TRBJ2-1 few TRBD2 TRBV6-1 CASSAGLAGVSEQFF TGTGCCAGCAGTGCGGGACTAGCGGGAGTTAGTGAGCAGTTCTTC
TRBJ2-3 NA TRBD2 TRBV10-3 CAISEWLAGEDGTDTQYF TGTGCCATCAGTGAGTGGCTAGCGGGAGAAGATGGCACAGATACGCAGTATTTT
TRBJ1-2 NA NA TRBV7-9 CASSWGGAQHGYTF TGTGCCAGCAGCTGGGGGGGGGCGCAGCATGGCTACACCTTC